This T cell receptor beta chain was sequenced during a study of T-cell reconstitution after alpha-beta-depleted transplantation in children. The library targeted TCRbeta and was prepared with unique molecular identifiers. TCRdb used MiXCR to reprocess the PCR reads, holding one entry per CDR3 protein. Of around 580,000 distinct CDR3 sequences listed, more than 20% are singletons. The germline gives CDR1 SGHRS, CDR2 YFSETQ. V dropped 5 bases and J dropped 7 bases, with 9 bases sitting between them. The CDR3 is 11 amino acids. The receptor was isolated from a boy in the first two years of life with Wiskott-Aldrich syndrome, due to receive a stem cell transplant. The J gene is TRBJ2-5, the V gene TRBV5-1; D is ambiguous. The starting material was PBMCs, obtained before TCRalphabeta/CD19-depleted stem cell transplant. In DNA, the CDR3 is TGCGCCAGCAGATACGAAGGGACCCAGTACTTC. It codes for CASRYEGTQYF. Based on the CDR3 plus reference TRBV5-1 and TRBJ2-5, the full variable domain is KAGVTQTPRYLIKTRGQQVTLSCSPISGHRSVSWYQQTPGQGLQFLFEYFSETQRNKGNFPGRFSGRQFSNSRSEMNVSTLELGDSALYLCASRYEGTQYFGPGTRLLVL.